Below, 26 T cell receptor beta chains from the same sample are listed, as sequenced in a study of blood T cell repertoires in COVID-19. Produced via immunoSEQ multiplex PCR; TCRdb's table is partial and in-frame only. The table includes approximately 52,000 clones, around 90% detected once. The source material was peripheral blood. The receptor source for this set is a human donor with active COVID-19. The donor label of this sample is uncertain.

V is TRBV5-1 and J is TRBJ1-2; D remains unclear. Trimming pared 4 bases from V and 3 bases from J, leaving 13 bases between. In germline, CDR1 is SGHRS, CDR2 YFSETQ. The CDR3 spans 14 residues. The CDR3 loop is CASSPFGVDYGYTF. In DNA, the CDR3 is TGCGCCAGCAGCCCCTTCGGGGTGGACTATGGCTACACCTTC.

With respect to this clone: Because the CDR3's place on the DNA is in doubt, the DNA is left out and the CDR3 is given as listed by TCRdb. This sequence joins TRBV21-1 and TRBJ2-3; no check of the table's D call, TRBD2, against the DNA was made. TRBV21-1 is an annotated pseudogene. The CDR3 has 16 residues if both end residues are counted. The CDR3: CASSTSFGGGTDTQYF.

This chain joins TRBV6-5 and TRBJ1-3; 7 nucleotides align to TRBD1. Germline V gene lookup returns CDR1 MNHEY and CDR2 SVGAGI. Trimming cost V 6 bases and J 0 bases; bases outside gene matches: 5. The CDR3 has 15 amino acids. CDR3 sequence: CASSQTGSSGNTIYF. The CDR3 coding sequence is TGTGCCAGCAGCCAGACAGGGTCCTCTGGAAACACCATATATTTT.

This chain links TRBV12-5 with TRBJ1-5; weak D call: TRBD1 (5 bases). V lost 2 bases, J lost 11 bases, and 10 bases lay in between. The CDR3 is made up of 12 amino acids. Germline V CDR1 and CDR2: LGHNT, FRNRAP. CDR3 nucleotide sequence: TGTGCTAGTGGTTTGCCCCCGGGGGCCCAGCATTTT. Translated: CASGLPPGAQHF.

V and J are TRBV10-1 and TRBJ2-7, with 10 bases matching TRBD1. This CDR3 region has 15 residues. The V gene end was trimmed by 1 base and the J gene end by 7 bases; junction bases not matched to a gene: 7. In germline, CDR1 is WNHNN, CDR2 SYGVQD (reference sequence). CDR3 residues: CASSEWKTGGGEQYF. CDR3 DNA sequence: TGCGCCAGCAGTGAGTGGAAGACAGGGGGCGGAGAGCAGTACTTC.

The V and J genes are TRBV15 and TRBJ2-7, with D possibly being TRBD1 (6 bases). CDR1 and CDR2 (germline): LNHNV, YYDKDF (reference sequence). Trimming left V 0 bases short and J 1 base short, with 13 bases between. The CDR3 is 16 residues long. The CDR3 spells CATSRDWLGQSYEQYF. CDR3 DNA: TGTGCCACCAGCAGAGATTGGTTAGGACAGTCCTACGAGCAGTACTTC.

V and J are TRBV5-1 and TRBJ2-7; weak D call: TRBD1 (5 bases). CDR3 length: 13 residues. CDR1 and CDR2 from the germline V gene are SGHRS and YFSETQ. V lost 0 bases and J 5 bases, leaving 9 bases between the germline ends. The CDR3 spells CASSLVPDNEQYF. DNA for the CDR3: TGCGCCAGCAGCTTGGTGCCGGACAACGAGCAGTACTTC.

V is TRBV11-2 and J is TRBJ1-1; a possible D gene is TRBD1 (5 bases). CDR1 is SGHAT and CDR2 is FQNNGV in the germline V gene. The V end lost 5 bases, the J end lost 0 bases, and 10 bases lay between the germline ends. The CDR3 is made up of 14 amino acids. CDR3 sequence reads: CASSITGLNTEAFF. In DNA form, the CDR3 reads TGTGCCAGCAGCATTACAGGCCTGAACACTGAAGCTTTCTTT.

This clone has a single count. This chain joins TRBV4-2 and TRBJ1-1; D perhaps matches TRBD1 (5 bases). Germline V CDR1 and CDR2: LGHNA, YNFKEQ. CDR3 length: 16 residues. The V end was cut by 0 bases, the J end by 0 bases, with 11 bases between. This CDR3 reads CASSQELRGMNTEAFF. The CDR3 nucleotides are TGTGCCAGCAGCCAAGAACTACGGGGGATGAACACTGAAGCTTTCTTT.

The rearrangement links TRBV7-8 to TRBJ2-7; TRBD2 might be the D (5 bases). The germline CDR1 and CDR2 sequences are SGHVS and FQNEAQ. Trimming took off 5 bases at V and 1 base at J, with 21 bases between the two ends. The CDR3 has 17 amino acids. DNA for the CDR3: TGTGCCAGCAGCCGTTCCGGTGGGCCATCGGGGTCCTACGAGCAGTACTTC. Encoded protein: CASSRSGGPSGSYEQYF.

The chain has TRBV9 and TRBJ2-2; TRBD2 matches 10 bases. The CDR3 has 16 residues. The V segment lost 3 bases and the J segment 7 bases; nucleotides outside the gene matches: 9. Germline V gives CDR1 SGDLS, CDR2 YYNGEE. The CDR3, as DNA: TGTGCCAGCAGCGGGGGTCTAGCGGGAGTGGTCGGGGAGCTGTTTTTT. Translation: CASSGGLAGVVGELFF.

Of note for this clone: Other DNA sequences in this specimen translate into the identical CDR3. The rearrangement uses TRBV18 and TRBJ1-5; TRBD1 is a possible D gene (5 bases). The CDR3 covers 15 residues. Germline CDR1 is KGHSH and CDR2 is LQKENI. Trimming removed 3 bases from V and 2 bases from J, with 11 bases in between. The chain's CDR3 is CASSPDRGGNQPQHF. The CDR3 region has the DNA TGTGCCAGCTCACCTGATAGGGGTGGCAATCAGCCCCAGCATTTT.

The J gene is TRBJ2-1, the V gene TRBV9; the match to TRBD1 covers 8 bases. This CDR3 contains 15 residues. The ends lost 0 bases at V and 7 bases at J; junction bases unmatched: 6. CDR1 is SGDLS and CDR2 is YYNGEE in the germline V gene. CDR3 coding DNA: TGTGCCAGCAGCGTAGACTGGACAGGGTTTAATGAGCAGTTCTTC. Translation: CASSVDWTGFNEQFF.

The V and J genes are TRBV5-6 and TRBJ1-5; 9 positions agree with TRBD1. This CDR3 is built from 15 residues. Germline-derived CDR1 and CDR2 are SGHDT and YYEEEE. J lost 7 bases, V lost 2 bases, and 7 bases had no gene match. The CDR3: CASSFKDRGNQPQHF. CDR3 nucleotide sequence: TGTGCCAGCAGCTTCAAGGACAGGGGAAACCAGCCCCAGCATTTT.

The sample holds one count of this clone. The CDR3 DNA reads TGTGCCAGCAGCTCCCTCATAGCGGGACCTAGCACAGATACGCAGTATTTT. Protein product: CASSSLIAGPSTDTQYF. V is TRBV7-9 and J is TRBJ2-3, with 8 bases lining up with TRBD2. The V gene end was trimmed by 4 bases and the J gene end by 0 bases; junction bases not matched to a gene: 9. Germline V gene lookup returns CDR1 SEHNR and CDR2 FQNEAQ (reference sequence). The CDR3 extends over 17 amino acids.

The chain has TRBV14 and TRBJ2-5; the match to TRBD2 covers 7 bases. V dropped 5 bases and J dropped 4; count of bases not matched to a gene: 10. The CDR3 has 15 residues. CDR1 is SGHDN and CDR2 is FVKESK in the germline V gene. The CDR3 nucleotides are TGTGCCAGCAGCGAGCGGGGAAAAGGGATAGAGACCCAGTACTTC. Amino acid sequence: CASSERGKGIETQYF.

The rearrangement uses TRBV10-3 and TRBJ2-5, with 7 positions matching TRBD2. CDR1 and CDR2 (germline): ENHRY, SYGVKD. CDR3 length equals 14 residues. The V segment lost 10 bases and the J segment 13 bases; nucleotides outside the gene matches: 21. The CDR3 reads CATDWGEGRGGRYF. CDR3 in DNA: TGTGCCACCGACTGGGGGGAGGGGCGCGGGGGTCGGTACTTC.

The rearrangement uses TRBV3-1 (or the pseudogene TRBV3-2) and TRBJ2-6, with TRBD1 matching over 7 bases. Per germline, CDR1 LGHDT and CDR2 YNNKEL (reference sequence). V gave up 1 base and J gave up 0 bases; unmatched junction bases: 6. CDR3 length: 18 residues. CDR3 in amino acids: CASSQGRGPNSGANVLTF. The CDR3 bases are TGTGCCAGCAGCCAAGGTAGGGGGCCAAACTCTGGGGCCAACGTCCTGACTTTC.

This clone was recorded only once. J is TRBJ2-5 and V is TRBV4-3; 10 bases line up with TRBD1. Unmatched junction bases numbered 4, after V lost 1 base and J lost 5 bases. The CDR3 is made up of 15 amino acids. Per germline, CDR1 LGHNA and CDR2 YSLEER. In DNA, the CDR3 is TGCGCCAGCAGCCAAGGACAGGGGGCAGTGGAGACCCAGTACTTC. Translating gives CASSQGQGAVETQYF.

This rearrangement joins TRBV4-2 to TRBJ2-1, with TRBD2 matching over 13 bases. Trimming removed 4 bases from V and 1 base from J; junction bases left unmatched: 4. CDR3 length: 17 residues. The germline V gene has CDR1 LGHNA and CDR2 YNFKEQ. The CDR3 spells CASSRLAGGRSYNEQFF. In DNA form, the CDR3 reads TGTGCCAGCAGCCGACTAGCGGGGGGCCGTTCCTACAATGAGCAGTTCTTC.

The gene calls are TRBV7-2 and TRBJ1-2, with 8 nucleotides matching TRBD1. The V gene end was trimmed by 3 bases and the J gene end by 8 bases; junction bases not matched to a gene: 14. CDR1 is SGHTA and CDR2 is FQGNSA in the germline V gene. This CDR3 is built from 16 residues. In DNA, the CDR3 is TGTGCCAGCAGCTTTCTCCGACAGGGGTGGATGAGCGGCTACACCTTC. Translated: CASSFLRQGWMSGYTF.

The genes are TRBV6-5 and TRBJ1-5; tentatively, D is TRBD1 (6 bases). Germline assignment: CDR1 MNHEY and CDR2 SVGAGI. This CDR3 has 13 residues. The V gene lost 2 bases and the J gene lost 8 bases, with 10 bases spanning the gap. CDR3 residues: CASSYQGLEPQHF. The CDR3 bases are TGTGCCAGCAGTTACCAGGGGCTGGAGCCCCAGCATTTT.

As DNA, the CDR3 is TGTGCCAGCAGTAGGGGACAGGGTTCCAACGAGCAGTACTTC. Its translation is CASSRGQGSNEQYF. This rearrangement joins TRBV2 to TRBJ2-7, with 9 bases matching TRBD1. Germline lookup yields CDR1 SNHLY and CDR2 FYNNEI. There are 14 residues in the CDR3. Trimming removed 5 bases from V and 5 bases from J; junction bases left unmatched: 7.

CDR3 in amino acids: CASSSSGGIQETQYF. The CDR3 nucleotides read TGTGCCAGCAGCTCTAGCGGGGGGATTCAAGAGACCCAGTACTTC. This chain links TRBV9 with TRBJ2-5; TRBD2 aligns across 11 bases. J gave up 2 bases and V 4 bases, and 4 bases lay outside the gene matches. From germline, CDR1 is SGDLS and CDR2 YYNGEE. The CDR3 is 15 amino acids. The whole variable domain, filled in from reference TRBV9 and TRBJ2-5, reads DSGVTQTPKHLITATGQRVTLRCSPRSGDLSVYWYQQSLDQGLQFLIQYYNGEERAKGNILERFSAQQFPDLHSELNLSSLELGDSALYFCASSSSGGIQETQYFGPGTRLLVL.

The CDR3 sequence is CASSPAPQGAYEQYF. The CDR3, as DNA: TGCGCCAGCAGCCCAGCACCGCAGGGCGCCTACGAGCAGTACTTC. The chain links TRBV4-1 to TRBJ2-7; a possible D gene is TRBD1 (5 bases). CDR1 and CDR2 from the germline V gene are MGHRA and YSYEKL. The CDR3 spans 15 residues. The V end was cut by 4 bases, the J end by 2 bases, with 15 bases between.

The chain is built from TRBV9 and TRBJ1-3; D gene unclear. CDR3 length: 12 amino acids. Germline CDR1 and CDR2: SGDLS and YYNGEE. Trimming left V 2 bases short and J 4 bases short, with 4 bases between. The CDR3 DNA follows: TGTGCCAGCAGCGTGCAGGGAAACACCATATATTTT. Protein: CASSVQGNTIYF.